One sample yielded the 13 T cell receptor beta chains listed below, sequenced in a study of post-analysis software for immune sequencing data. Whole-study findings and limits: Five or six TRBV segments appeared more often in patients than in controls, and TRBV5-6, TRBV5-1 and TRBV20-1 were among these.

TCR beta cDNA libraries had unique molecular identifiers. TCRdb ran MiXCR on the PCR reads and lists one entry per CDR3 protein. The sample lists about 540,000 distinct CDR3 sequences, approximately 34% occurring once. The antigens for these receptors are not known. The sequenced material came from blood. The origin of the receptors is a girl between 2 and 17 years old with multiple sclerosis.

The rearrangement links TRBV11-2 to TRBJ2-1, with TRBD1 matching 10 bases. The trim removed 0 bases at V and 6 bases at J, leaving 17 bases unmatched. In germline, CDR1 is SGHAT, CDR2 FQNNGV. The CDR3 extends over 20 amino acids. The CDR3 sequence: CASSLDAPGTGVGRVNEQFF. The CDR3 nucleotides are TGTGCCAGCAGCTTAGATGCGCCCGGGACAGGGGTGGGTCGGGTCAATGAGCAGTTCTTC.

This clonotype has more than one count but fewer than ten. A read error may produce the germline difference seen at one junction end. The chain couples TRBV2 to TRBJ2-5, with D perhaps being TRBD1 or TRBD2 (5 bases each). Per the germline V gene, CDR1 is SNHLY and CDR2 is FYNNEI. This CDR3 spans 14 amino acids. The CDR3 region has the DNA TGTGTCAGCAGTTGGGGGAGACCCCAAGAGACCCAGTACTTC. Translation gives CVSSWGRPQETQYF.

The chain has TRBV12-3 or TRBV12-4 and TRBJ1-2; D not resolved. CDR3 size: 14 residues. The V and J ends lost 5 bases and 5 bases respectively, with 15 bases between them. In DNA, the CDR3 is TGTGCCAGCAGTCCCAGTGGAGGGCTGTATGGCTACACCTTC. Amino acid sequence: CASSPSGGLYGYTF.

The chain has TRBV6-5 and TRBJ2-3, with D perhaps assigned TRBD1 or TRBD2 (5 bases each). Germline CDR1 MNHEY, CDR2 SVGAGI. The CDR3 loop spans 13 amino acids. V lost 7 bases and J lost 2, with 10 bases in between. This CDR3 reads CASTRDPTDTQYF. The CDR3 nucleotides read TGTGCCAGCACCCGGGACCCCACAGATACGCAGTATTTT.

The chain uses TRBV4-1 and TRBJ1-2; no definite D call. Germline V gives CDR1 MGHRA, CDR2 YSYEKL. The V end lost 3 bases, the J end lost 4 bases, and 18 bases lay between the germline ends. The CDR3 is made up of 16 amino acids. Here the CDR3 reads CASSQATGNLIYGYTF. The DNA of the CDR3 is TGCGCCAGCAGCCAGGCCACGGGGAATCTAATCTATGGCTACACCTTC.

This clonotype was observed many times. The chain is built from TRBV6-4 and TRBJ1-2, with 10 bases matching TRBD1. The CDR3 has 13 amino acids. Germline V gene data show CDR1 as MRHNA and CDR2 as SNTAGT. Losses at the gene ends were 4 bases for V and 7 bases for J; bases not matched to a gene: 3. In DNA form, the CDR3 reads TGTGCCAGCAGTGGGACAGGGGGGCTTGGCTACACCTTC. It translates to CASSGTGGLGYTF.

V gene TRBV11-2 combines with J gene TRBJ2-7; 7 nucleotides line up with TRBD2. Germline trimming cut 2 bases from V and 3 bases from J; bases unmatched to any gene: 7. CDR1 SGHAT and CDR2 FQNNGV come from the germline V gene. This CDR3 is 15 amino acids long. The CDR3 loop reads CASSLSSGDYYEQYF. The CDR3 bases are TGTGCCAGCAGCTTATCTAGCGGAGATTACTACGAGCAGTACTTC.

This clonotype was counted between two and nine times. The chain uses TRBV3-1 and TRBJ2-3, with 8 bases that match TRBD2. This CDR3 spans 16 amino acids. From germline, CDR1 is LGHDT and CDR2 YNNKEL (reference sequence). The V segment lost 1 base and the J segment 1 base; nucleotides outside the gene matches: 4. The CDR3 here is CASSQVQGLGTDTQYF. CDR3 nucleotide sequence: TGTGCCAGCAGCCAAGTACAGGGACTAGGCACAGATACGCAGTATTTT.

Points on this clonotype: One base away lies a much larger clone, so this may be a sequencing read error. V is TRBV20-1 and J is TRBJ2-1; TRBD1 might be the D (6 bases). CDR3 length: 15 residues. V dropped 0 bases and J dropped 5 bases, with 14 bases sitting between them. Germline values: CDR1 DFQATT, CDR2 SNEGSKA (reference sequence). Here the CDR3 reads CSAREGRGVDNEQFF. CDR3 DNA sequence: TGCAGTGCTAGAGAGGGCAGGGGAGTCGACAATGAGCAGTTCTTC.

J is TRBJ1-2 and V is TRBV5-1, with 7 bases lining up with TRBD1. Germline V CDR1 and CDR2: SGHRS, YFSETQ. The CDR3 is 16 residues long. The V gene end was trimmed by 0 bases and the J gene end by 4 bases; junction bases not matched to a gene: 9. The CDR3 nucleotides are TGCGCCAGCAGCTTGGAACCCCAGGGGGTTTCCTATGGCTACACCTTC. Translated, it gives CASSLEPQGVSYGYTF.

This chain's CDR3 is CASSSKRHSPLHF. CDR3 coding DNA: TGTGCCAGCAGCTCTAAGAGACATTCACCCCTCCACTTT. V gene TRBV27 combines with J gene TRBJ1-6; no definite D call. The V and J ends lost 6 bases and 8 bases respectively, with 11 bases between them. This CDR3 contains 13 residues. Looked up from germline, CDR1 is MNHEY and CDR2 is SMNVEV (reference sequence).

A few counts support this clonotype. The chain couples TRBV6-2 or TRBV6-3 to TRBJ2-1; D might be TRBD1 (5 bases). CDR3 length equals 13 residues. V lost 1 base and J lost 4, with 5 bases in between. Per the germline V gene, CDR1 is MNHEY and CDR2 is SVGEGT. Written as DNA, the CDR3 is TGTGCCAGCAGTTACTACAGGTACAATGAGCAGTTCTTC. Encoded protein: CASSYYRYNEQFF.

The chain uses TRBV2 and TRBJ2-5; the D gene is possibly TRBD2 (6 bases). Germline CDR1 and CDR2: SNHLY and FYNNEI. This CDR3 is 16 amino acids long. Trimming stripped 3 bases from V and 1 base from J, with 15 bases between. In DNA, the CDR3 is TGTGCCAGCAGTGAGACGCGCGGGGCCCTCCAAGAGACCCAGTACTTC. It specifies CASSETRGALQETQYF. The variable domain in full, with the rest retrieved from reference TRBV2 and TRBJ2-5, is EPEVTQTPSHQVTQMGQEVILRCVPISNHLYFYWYRQILGQKVEFLVSFYNNEISEKSEIFDDQFSVERPDGSNFTLKIRSTKLEDSAMYFCASSETRGALQETQYFGPGTRLLVL.